Following are 28 T cell receptor beta chains from one sample sequenced in a study of T cell responses to AZD1222 COVID-19 vaccine. Produced via immunoSEQ multiplex PCR; TCRdb's table is partial and in-frame only. The table lists about 160,000 clones, around nine tenths of them singletons. Specimen: peripheral blood, collected 28 days after the second AZD1222 dose. The receptors were sampled from an adult who received the AZD1222 COVID-19 vaccine.

This chain uses TRBV11-3 with TRBJ1-3, with D perhaps matching TRBD1 (5 bases). The V and J ends lost 4 bases and 2 bases respectively, with 12 bases between them. The germline V gene has CDR1 SGHNT and CDR2 YENEEA. The CDR3 covers 15 residues. CDR3 DNA sequence: TGTGCCAGCAGCTCGCGGGACGGTGCTGGAAACACCATATATTTT. Protein sequence: CASSSRDGAGNTIYF.

The V call is TRBV10-3, the J call TRBJ2-4; TRBD2 agrees at 9 bases. Germline V lookup: CDR1 ENHRY, CDR2 SYGVKD. Losses at the gene ends were 10 bases for V and 9 bases for J; bases not matched to a gene: 19. The CDR3 is made up of 16 amino acids. CDR3 nucleotides: TGTGCCACCGGGGCGTTCGGCGGGGGGGCCGAGGTCATTCAGTACTTC. Residues: CATGAFGGGAEVIQYF.

The chain carries TRBV12-3 or TRBV12-4 and TRBJ2-3; D is uncertain. V was pared by 2 bases and J by 5 bases, with 5 bases between. The CDR3 has 12 amino acids. The chain's CDR3 is CASSLSRDTQYF. CDR3 bases: TGTGCCAGCAGTTTAAGTAGAGATACGCAGTATTTT.

The rearrangement joins TRBV5-6 to TRBJ2-7, with D uncertain. This CDR3 has 14 amino acids. The germline V and J ends were trimmed by 2 bases and 0 bases, with 9 bases remaining between them. Germline CDR1 and CDR2: SGHDT and YYEEEE. CDR3 DNA: TGTGCCAGCAGCTTATTTGGCAGCTCCTACGAGCAGTACTTC. It encodes CASSLFGSSYEQYF.

The chain couples TRBV30 to TRBJ2-7; no firm D call. Trimming removed 5 bases at V and 0 bases at J, with 8 bases between. Looked up from germline, CDR1 is GTSNPN and CDR2 is SVGIG (reference sequence). The CDR3 is made up of 12 amino acids. The CDR3 reads CAWGYSSYEQYF. The CDR3 bases are TGTGCCTGGGGTTACAGCTCCTACGAGCAGTACTTC.

The chain links TRBV7-9 to TRBJ2-1; TRBD2 matches at 9 bases. CDR1 is SEHNR and CDR2 is FQNEAQ in the germline V gene (reference sequence). This CDR3 is 15 amino acids long. Trimming at V came to 5 bases and at J to 2 bases, leaving 4 bases not matched to a gene. The CDR3 DNA is TGTGCCAGCAGCCCCGCGGGAGGGACCTACAATGAGCAGTTCTTC. Protein product: CASSPAGGTYNEQFF.

The V call is TRBV9, the J call TRBJ2-1, with 13 bases lining up with TRBD2. The CDR3 consists of 15 residues. Germline CDR1 SGDLS, CDR2 YYNGEE. V was pared by 4 bases and J by 5 bases, with 3 bases of the junction left unmatched. CDR3 residues: CASSSLAGGDNEQFF. In nucleotides, the CDR3 is TGTGCCAGCAGCTCACTAGCGGGGGGGGACAATGAGCAGTTCTTC.

This chain joins TRBV7-9 and TRBJ1-3; unclear D gene. The ends were cut back, 1 base at V and 0 bases at J, with 10 bases in the middle. Per the germline V gene, CDR1 is SEHNR and CDR2 is FQNEAQ (reference sequence). This CDR3 contains 16 residues. CDR3 DNA sequence: TGTGCCAGCAGCTTAGGACATACGATCTCTGGAAACACCATATATTTT. It encodes CASSLGHTISGNTIYF.

In its sample, this clone was seen once. The gene calls are TRBV7-9 and TRBJ1-2; D gene ambiguous. The CDR3 is made up of 12 amino acids. V was cut by 2 bases and J by 6 bases, with 7 bases left in between. The germline V gene has CDR1 SEHNR and CDR2 FQNEAQ (reference sequence). The CDR3: CASSLQKDGYTF. As DNA, the CDR3 is TGTGCCAGCAGCTTACAGAAGGATGGCTACACCTTC.

This clone was observed a single time. The J gene is TRBJ1-5, the V gene TRBV7-9; 7 bases agree with TRBD1. CDR1 SEHNR and CDR2 FQNEAQ come from the germline V gene (reference sequence). V trimming: 3 bases; J trimming: 4 bases; junction bases outside the gene matches: 6. CDR3 length: 15 amino acids. This CDR3 reads CASSFGTVRNQPQHF. CDR3 nucleotide sequence: TGTGCCAGCAGCTTCGGGACAGTAAGGAATCAGCCCCAGCATTTT.

The sample holds a few counts of this clone. The gene calls are TRBV7-8 and TRBJ1-1; D is ambiguous. Trimming stripped 3 bases from V and 2 bases from J, with 7 bases between. Germline-derived CDR1 and CDR2 are SGHVS and FQNEAQ. CDR3 size: 13 residues. CDR3 sequence: CASSLPGNTEAFF. CDR3 bases: TGTGCCAGCAGCTTGCCTGGTAACACTGAAGCTTTCTTT.

The chain has TRBV6-1 and TRBJ1-2; D gene ambiguous. The V gene's germline CDR1 is MNHNS and CDR2 SASEGT. This CDR3 comprises 13 residues. The V and J ends lost 1 base and 4 bases respectively, with 7 bases between them. Here the CDR3 reads CASSEVQFYGYTF. CDR3 nucleotide sequence: TGTGCCAGCAGTGAAGTACAGTTCTATGGCTACACCTTC.

V and J are TRBV2 and TRBJ2-3, with no clear D. From germline, CDR1 is SNHLY and CDR2 FYNNEI. The V end lost 4 bases, the J end lost 2 bases, and 7 bases lay between the germline ends. This CDR3 spans 13 amino acids. The CDR3 nucleotides are TGTGCCAGCAGTGGGACCGTCACAGATACGCAGTATTTT. This gives the protein CASSGTVTDTQYF. Using reference TRBV2 and TRBJ2-3 for the parts outside the CDR3, the full variable domain is EPEVTQTPSHQVTQMGQEVILRCVPISNHLYFYWYRQILGQKVEFLVSFYNNEISEKSEIFDDQFSVERPDGSNFTLKIRSTKLEDSAMYFCASSGTVTDTQYFGPGTRLTVL.

The chain uses TRBV6-5 and TRBJ1-2; tentatively, D is TRBD1 (5 bases). The CDR3 has 13 residues. Trimming took off 10 bases at V and 0 bases at J, with 12 bases between the two ends. Germline CDR1 MNHEY, CDR2 SVGAGI. CDR3 sequence: CATRQTSNYGYTF. CDR3 in DNA: TGTGCCACCAGACAGACCTCTAACTATGGCTACACCTTC.

The chain is built from TRBV2 and TRBJ1-2; 9 nucleotides match TRBD1. Trimming cost V 6 bases and J 1 base; bases outside gene matches: 9. This CDR3 is 16 amino acids long. Germline V gene lookup returns CDR1 SNHLY and CDR2 FYNNEI. In DNA, the CDR3 is TGTGCCAGCAGGCAAGGGACAGGGTTTGGTAACTATGGCTACACCTTC. Residues: CASRQGTGFGNYGYTF.

This clone occurred a few times. The CDR3 protein is CATTQDTNTEAFF. The CDR3 DNA follows: TGTGCCACCACACAAGACACGAACACTGAAGCTTTCTTT. V and J are TRBV19 and TRBJ1-1, with D hard to call. CDR3 size: 13 residues. CDR1 and CDR2 from the germline V gene are LNHDA and SQIVND (reference sequence). Trimming stripped 10 bases from V and 1 base from J, with 13 bases between. The full variable domain, rest sourced from reference TRBV19 and TRBJ1-1, is DGGITQSPKYLFRKEGQNVTLSCEQNLNHDAMYWYRQDPGQGLRLIYYSQIVNDFQKGDIAEGYSVSREKKESFPLTVTSAQKNPTAFYLCATTQDTNTEAFFGQGTRLTVV.

The chain has TRBV4-3 and TRBJ1-4; possibly TRBD1 for D (5 bases). Trimming took off 1 base at V and 8 bases at J, with 17 bases between the two ends. Germline loops: CDR1 LGHNA, CDR2 YSLEER. This CDR3 comprises 16 residues. As DNA, the CDR3 is TGCGCCAGCAGCCAAGCTCTCGGGGGAGTTGGAGAAAAACTGTTTTTT. Translated: CASSQALGGVGEKLFF.

The gene calls are TRBV4-3 and TRBJ2-1, with 7 bases aligning to TRBD2. Germline V gene data show CDR1 as LGHNA and CDR2 as YSLEER. V was pared by 3 bases and J by 1 base, with 9 bases of the junction left unmatched. This CDR3 comprises 17 residues. The CDR3 protein is CASSQDGGWSSYNEQFF. The CDR3 DNA reads TGCGCCAGCAGCCAGGACGGGGGGTGGAGTTCCTACAATGAGCAGTTCTTC.

The V gene is TRBV2, the J gene TRBJ2-1; the D gene is possibly TRBD1 (6 bases). V was trimmed by 0 bases and J by 8 bases, leaving 11 bases between them. Germline V lookup: CDR1 SNHLY, CDR2 FYNNEI. The CDR3 has 14 amino acids. CDR3 DNA sequence: TGTGCCAGCAGTGAAGCCCCTCAGGGGTATGAGCAGTTCTTC. As protein: CASSEAPQGYEQFF.

The chain carries TRBV28 and TRBJ1-2; possible D gene TRBD1, 5 bases. Germline V gene sequence: CDR1 MDHEN, CDR2 SYDVKM. Between the trimmed V and J ends, which lost 6 bases and 6 bases, there was a span of 11 bases. This CDR3 is built from 12 residues. CDR3 protein: CASSSGYHGYTF. CDR3 DNA: TGTGCCAGCAGCTCAGGGTACCATGGCTACACCTTC.

The chain carries TRBV5-8 and TRBJ1-2, with unresolved D. Germline V gives CDR1 SGHTS, CDR2 YDEGEE. The V gene lost 3 bases and the J gene lost 4 bases, with 16 bases spanning the gap. The CDR3 runs 15 residues. In DNA form, the CDR3 reads TGTGCCAGCAGCTCCCTGACACACGGCGCCTATGGCTACACCTTC. As protein: CASSSLTHGAYGYTF.

The chain combines TRBV4-3 with TRBJ2-1; the D gene is possibly TRBD2 (5 bases). Between the trimmed V and J ends, which lost 0 bases and 7 bases, there was a span of 16 bases. Germline lookup yields CDR1 LGHNA and CDR2 YSLEER. The CDR3 is made up of 16 amino acids. The CDR3 DNA sequence: TGCGCCAGCAGCCAAGATGTGCAGGACGGGGTGAATGAGCAGTTCTTC. It encodes CASSQDVQDGVNEQFF.

The rearrangement links TRBV12-5 to TRBJ1-5; maybe TRBD1 (6 bases). The V end was cut by 5 bases, the J end by 4 bases, with 12 bases between. The CDR3 sequence is 14 residues long. Germline loops: CDR1 LGHNT, CDR2 FRNRAP. The CDR3 coding sequence is TGTGCTAGTGGTCCCCCCGGACAGAATCAGCCCCAGCATTTT. Translation: CASGPPGQNQPQHF.

The CDR3 spells CASSSIPLRYGYTF. Written as DNA, the CDR3 is TGTGCCAGCAGTTCTATCCCCCTCCGGTATGGCTACACCTTC. The V and J genes are TRBV28 and TRBJ1-2; no definite D call. CDR1 is MDHEN, CDR2 SYDVKM, per germline. The V gene lost 4 bases and the J gene lost 5 bases, with 14 bases spanning the gap. This CDR3 region has 14 residues.

The chain combines TRBV7-2 with TRBJ1-1; D remains ambiguous. Germline assignment: CDR1 SGHTA and CDR2 FQGNSA. This CDR3 is built from 13 residues. Deletions cut 1 base from V and 1 base from J, with 4 bases between. CDR3 nucleotides: TGTGCCAGCAGCTTAGGCAGGAACACTGAAGCTTTCTTT. It specifies CASSLGRNTEAFF.

The V gene is TRBV7-9, the J gene TRBJ1-1, with D tentatively TRBD1 (5 bases). Germline-derived CDR1 and CDR2 are SEHNR and FQNEAQ (reference sequence). V lost 7 bases, J lost 1 base, and 16 bases lay in between. This CDR3 is built from 15 residues. CDR3 amino acids: CASMGRGGRNTEAFF. For the CDR3, the DNA is TGTGCCAGCATGGGACGCGGAGGTCGGAACACTGAAGCTTTCTTT.

The chain joins TRBV9 to TRBJ1-6; unclear D gene. The germline V gene has CDR1 SGDLS and CDR2 YYNGEE. The ends were cut back, 1 base at V and 6 bases at J, with 8 bases in the middle. This CDR3 has 14 residues. CDR3 in DNA: TGTGCCAGCAGCGTAAGAACAGCTAATTCACCCCTCCACTTT. Translation: CASSVRTANSPLHF.

J is TRBJ1-1 and V is TRBV3-1 (or the pseudogene TRBV3-2); no definite D call. V lost 3 bases and J lost 1, with 6 bases in between. Per the germline V gene, CDR1 is LGHDT and CDR2 is YNNKEL (reference sequence). The CDR3 totals 13 residues. DNA of the CDR3: TGTGCCAGCAGCCAGATATCGAACACTGAAGCTTTCTTT. Translated, it gives CASSQISNTEAFF.